This T cell receptor beta chain comes out of a study of blood T cell repertoires in COVID-19. About the study: COVID-19 samples collected from the United States, Italy and Spain covered acute and convalescent phases. Nucleic acid was either cDNA or gDNA, and it came from T cells, B-cell-depleted T cells, or PBMCs.

The CDR3 sequence is 15 residues long. Unmatched junction bases numbered 8, after V lost 4 bases and J lost 7 bases. Germline V gives CDR1 SGHRS, CDR2 YFSETQ. Produced via immunoSEQ multiplex PCR; TCRdb's table is partial and in-frame only. The sample gives 150,000 or so clones, around 87% of which show up once; around 6.1% is in the top ten. The source is a man older than 75 with acute or convalescent COVID-19. The sample comprised peripheral blood. The chain combines TRBV5-1 with TRBJ2-1; TRBD2 aligns across 10 bases. The CDR3 sequence: CASSGTSGILNEQFF. The CDR3 nucleotides read TGCGCCAGCAGCGGAACTAGCGGGATTTTGAATGAGCAGTTCTTC.